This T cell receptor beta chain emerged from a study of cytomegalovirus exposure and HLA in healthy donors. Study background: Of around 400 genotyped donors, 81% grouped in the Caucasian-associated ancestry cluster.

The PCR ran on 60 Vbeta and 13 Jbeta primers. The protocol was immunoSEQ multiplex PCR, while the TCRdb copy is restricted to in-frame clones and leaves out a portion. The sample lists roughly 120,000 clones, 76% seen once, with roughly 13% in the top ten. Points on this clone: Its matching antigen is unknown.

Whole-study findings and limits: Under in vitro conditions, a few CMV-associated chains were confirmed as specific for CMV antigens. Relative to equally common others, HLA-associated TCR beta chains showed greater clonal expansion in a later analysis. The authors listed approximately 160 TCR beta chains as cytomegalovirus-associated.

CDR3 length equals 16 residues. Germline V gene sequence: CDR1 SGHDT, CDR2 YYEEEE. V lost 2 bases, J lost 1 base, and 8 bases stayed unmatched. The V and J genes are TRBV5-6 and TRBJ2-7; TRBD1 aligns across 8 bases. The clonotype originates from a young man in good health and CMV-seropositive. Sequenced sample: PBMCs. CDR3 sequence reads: CASSLAEQGVSYEQYF. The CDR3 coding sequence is TGTGCCAGCAGCTTAGCCGAACAGGGGGTGTCCTACGAGCAGTACTTC.